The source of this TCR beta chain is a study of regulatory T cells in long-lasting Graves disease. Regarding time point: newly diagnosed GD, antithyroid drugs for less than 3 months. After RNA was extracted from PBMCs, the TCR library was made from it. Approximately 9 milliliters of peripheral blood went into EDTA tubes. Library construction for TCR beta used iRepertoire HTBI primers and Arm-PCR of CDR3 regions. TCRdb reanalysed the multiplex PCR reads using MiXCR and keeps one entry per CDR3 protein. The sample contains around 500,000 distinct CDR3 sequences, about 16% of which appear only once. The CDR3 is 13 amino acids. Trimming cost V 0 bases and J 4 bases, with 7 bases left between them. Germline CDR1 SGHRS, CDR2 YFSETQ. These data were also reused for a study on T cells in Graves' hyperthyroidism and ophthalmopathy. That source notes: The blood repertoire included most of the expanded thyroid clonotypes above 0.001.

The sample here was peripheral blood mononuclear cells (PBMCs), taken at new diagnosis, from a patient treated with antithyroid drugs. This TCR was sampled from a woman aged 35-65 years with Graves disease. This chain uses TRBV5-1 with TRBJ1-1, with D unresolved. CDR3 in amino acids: CASSLEAATEAFF. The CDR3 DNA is TGCGCCAGCAGCTTGGAGGCAGCCACTGAAGCTTTCTTT.